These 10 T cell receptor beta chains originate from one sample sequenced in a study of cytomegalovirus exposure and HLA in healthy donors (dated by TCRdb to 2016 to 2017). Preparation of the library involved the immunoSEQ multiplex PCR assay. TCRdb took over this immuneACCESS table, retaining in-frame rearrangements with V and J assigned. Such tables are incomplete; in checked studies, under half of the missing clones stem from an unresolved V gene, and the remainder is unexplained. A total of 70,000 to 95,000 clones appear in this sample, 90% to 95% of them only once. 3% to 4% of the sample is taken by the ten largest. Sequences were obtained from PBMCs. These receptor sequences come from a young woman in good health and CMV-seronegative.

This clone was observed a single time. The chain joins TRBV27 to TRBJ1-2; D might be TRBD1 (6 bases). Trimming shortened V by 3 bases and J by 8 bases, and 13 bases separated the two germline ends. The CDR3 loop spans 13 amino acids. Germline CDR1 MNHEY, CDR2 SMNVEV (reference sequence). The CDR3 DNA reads TGTGCCAGCAGTTTTGGAAAGGGGGACGGCTACACCTTC. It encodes CASSFGKGDGYTF.

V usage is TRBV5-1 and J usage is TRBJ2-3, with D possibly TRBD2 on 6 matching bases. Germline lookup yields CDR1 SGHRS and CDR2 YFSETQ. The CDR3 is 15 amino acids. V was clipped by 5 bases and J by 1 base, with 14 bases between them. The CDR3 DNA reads TGCGCCAGCAGTGCCGGGGGTGTGGGCACAGATACGCAGTATTTT. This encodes CASSAGGVGTDTQYF. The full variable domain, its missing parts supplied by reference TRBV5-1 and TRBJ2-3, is KAGVTQTPRYLIKTRGQQVTLSCSPISGHRSVSWYQQTPGQGLQFLFEYFSETQRNKGNFPGRFSGRQFSNSRSEMNVSTLELGDSALYLCASSAGGVGTDTQYFGPGTRLTVL.

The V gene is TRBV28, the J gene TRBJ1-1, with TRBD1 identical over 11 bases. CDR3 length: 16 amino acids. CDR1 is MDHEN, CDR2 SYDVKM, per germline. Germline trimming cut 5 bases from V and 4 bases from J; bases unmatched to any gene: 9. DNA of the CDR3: TGTGCCAGCAGTGGGCCCGGGACAGGGGGTAGCACTGAAGCTTTCTTT. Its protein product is CASSGPGTGGSTEAFF.

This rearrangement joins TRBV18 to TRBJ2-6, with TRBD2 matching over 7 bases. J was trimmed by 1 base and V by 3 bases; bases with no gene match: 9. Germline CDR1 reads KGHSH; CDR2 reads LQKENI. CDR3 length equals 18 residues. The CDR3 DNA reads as TGTGCCAGCTCACCCTCGGGAGGCCCAAGATCTGGGGCCAACGTCCTGACTTTC. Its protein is CASSPSGGPRSGANVLTF.

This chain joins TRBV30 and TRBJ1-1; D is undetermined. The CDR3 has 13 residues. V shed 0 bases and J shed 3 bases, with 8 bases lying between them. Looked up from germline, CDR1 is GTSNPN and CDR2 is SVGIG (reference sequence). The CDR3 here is CAWSVQLDTEAFF. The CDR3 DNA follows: TGTGCCTGGAGTGTACAATTGGACACTGAAGCTTTCTTT.

CDR3 residues: CASSPGSPGQGPYEQYF. For the CDR3, the DNA is TGTGCCAGCAGTCCCGGCTCCCCGGGACAGGGGCCCTACGAGCAGTACTTC. The V gene is TRBV27, the J gene TRBJ2-7, with 10 bases lining up with TRBD1. CDR1 and CDR2 (germline): MNHEY, SMNVEV (reference sequence). This CDR3 comprises 17 residues. The ends lost 5 bases at V and 2 bases at J; junction bases unmatched: 12.

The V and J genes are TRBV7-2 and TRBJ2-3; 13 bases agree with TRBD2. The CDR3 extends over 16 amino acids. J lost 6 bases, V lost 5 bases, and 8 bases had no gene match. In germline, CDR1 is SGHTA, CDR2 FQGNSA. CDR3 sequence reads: CASSTRTSGGGDTQYF. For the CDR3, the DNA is TGTGCCAGCAGCACCCGGACTAGCGGGGGAGGCGATACGCAGTATTTT. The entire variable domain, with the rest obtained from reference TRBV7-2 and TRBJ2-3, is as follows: GAGVSQSPSNKVTEKGKDVELRCDPISGHTALYWYRQSLGQGLEFLIYFQGNSAPDKSGLPSDRFSAERTGGSVSTLTIQRTQQEDSAVYLCASSTRTSGGGDTQYFGPGTRLTVL.

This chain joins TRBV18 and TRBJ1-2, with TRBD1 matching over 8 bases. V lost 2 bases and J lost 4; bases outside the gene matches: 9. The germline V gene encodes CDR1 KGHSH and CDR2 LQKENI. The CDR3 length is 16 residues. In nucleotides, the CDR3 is TGTGCCAGCTCACCAAAGGACAGGGCCGATATCTATGGCTACACCTTC. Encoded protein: CASSPKDRADIYGYTF.

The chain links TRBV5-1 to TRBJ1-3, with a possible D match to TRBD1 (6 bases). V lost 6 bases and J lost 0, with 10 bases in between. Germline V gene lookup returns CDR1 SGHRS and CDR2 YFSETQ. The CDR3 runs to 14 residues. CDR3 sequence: CASTLDSSGNTIYF. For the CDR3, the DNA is TGCGCCAGCACCCTGGACAGCTCTGGAAACACCATATATTTT.

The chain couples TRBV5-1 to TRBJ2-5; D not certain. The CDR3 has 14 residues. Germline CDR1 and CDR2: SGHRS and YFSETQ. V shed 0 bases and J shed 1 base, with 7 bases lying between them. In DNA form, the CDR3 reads TGCGCCAGCAGCTTGGGGGCAGTCCAAGAGACCCAGTACTTC. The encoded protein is CASSLGAVQETQYF.